These 7 T cell receptor beta chains were sequenced from one sample in a study of T-cell reconstitution after alpha-beta-depleted transplantation in children (dated by TCRdb to 2016 to 2017). The method behind the library was PCR. Data came from an Illumina HiSeq 2500. Molecular barcoding was employed in the preparation of TCR libraries, with unique molecular identifiers being used to normalize TCRbeta repertoire quantification. Through fastp at Q25 and MiXCR, TCRdb rebuilt clones from the public reads, retaining in-frame beta chains. Each CDR3 protein gets just one entry, which takes the most common genes and DNA from the rows behind it. This sample is represented by 500,000 or so distinct CDR3 sequences; 30% to 35% of them were singletons. Around 2.3% of the sample goes to the ten largest clones. The specimen was PBMCs from the stem cell graft donor, collected from the stem cell graft. The source of these receptors is a human donor who donated a stem cell graft to a child with aplastic anemia.

V is TRBV20-1 and J is TRBJ2-1; TRBD2 matches at 11 bases. Losses at the gene ends were 0 bases for V and 4 bases for J; bases not matched to a gene: 5. Germline V gene sequence: CDR1 DFQATT, CDR2 SNEGSKA (reference sequence). The CDR3 covers 16 residues. The CDR3 sequence is CSARDPTSGEYNEQFF. The CDR3, as DNA: TGCAGTGCTAGAGATCCGACTAGCGGGGAGTACAATGAGCAGTTCTTC.

Only one count was recorded for this clonotype. This chain connects TRBV7-2 to TRBJ1-4; tentative D call: TRBD1 (6 bases). This CDR3 has 16 amino acids. Trimming cost V 0 bases and J 5 bases, with 13 bases left between them. Germline CDR1 is SGHTA and CDR2 is FQGNSA. CDR3 DNA: TGTGCCAGCAGCTTAGCCGGGGGCAAGGGAAATGAAAAACTGTTTTTT. Translated: CASSLAGGKGNEKLFF.

The CDR3, as DNA: TGTGCCAGCAGCCCTGTGATGGGGGATCAGCCCCAGCATTTT. Translated: CASSPVMGDQPQHF. V and J are TRBV6-1 and TRBJ1-5; tentatively, D is TRBD1 (5 bases). Germline V gene data show CDR1 as MNHNS and CDR2 as SASEGT. The CDR3 totals 14 residues. Between the trimmed V and J ends, which lost 6 bases and 5 bases, there was a span of 14 bases.

This chain joins TRBV5-1 and TRBJ2-1; TRBD2 agrees at 9 bases. The V segment lost 4 bases and the J segment 5 bases; nucleotides outside the gene matches: 19. This CDR3 is built from 19 residues. Germline V lookup: CDR1 SGHRS, CDR2 YFSETQ. The CDR3 DNA sequence: TGCGCCAGCAGCCAGGGACAAGTCAGACTAGCGGCAAGGAACAATGAGCAGTTCTTC. Translating gives CASSQGQVRLAARNNEQFF.

This clonotype was observed a few times. The chain recombines TRBV9 with TRBJ2-7, with 10 bases fitting TRBD1. The CDR3 is 19 residues long. Germline CDR1 is SGDLS and CDR2 is YYNGEE. The V gene end was trimmed by 3 bases and the J gene end by 0 bases; junction bases not matched to a gene: 15. The CDR3 loop is CASSAPGTGVFGSSYEQYF. In DNA, the CDR3 is TGTGCCAGCAGCGCCCCCGGGACAGGGGTGTTCGGCAGCTCCTACGAGCAGTACTTC.

In this sample, this clonotype turned up a few times. The chain recombines TRBV7-7 with TRBJ1-1; D remains ambiguous. The germline gives CDR1 SSHAT, CDR2 FNYEAQ (reference sequence). This CDR3 is 13 amino acids long. V dropped 5 bases and J dropped 5 bases, with 12 bases sitting between them. CDR3 sequence: CASSPNDMTEAFF. The CDR3 region has the DNA TGTGCCAGCAGCCCTAATGACATGACTGAAGCTTTCTTT.

This clonotype was observed a handful of times. This chain uses TRBV9 with TRBJ1-4; 8 positions agree with TRBD1. Germline V lookup: CDR1 SGDLS, CDR2 YYNGEE. The CDR3 loop spans 15 amino acids. Unmatched junction bases numbered 6, after V lost 0 bases and J lost 8 bases. CDR3 bases: TGTGCCAGCAGCGTAGGCAGGGGGCGTTGGGAAAAACTGTTTTTT. Translation gives CASSVGRGRWEKLFF.